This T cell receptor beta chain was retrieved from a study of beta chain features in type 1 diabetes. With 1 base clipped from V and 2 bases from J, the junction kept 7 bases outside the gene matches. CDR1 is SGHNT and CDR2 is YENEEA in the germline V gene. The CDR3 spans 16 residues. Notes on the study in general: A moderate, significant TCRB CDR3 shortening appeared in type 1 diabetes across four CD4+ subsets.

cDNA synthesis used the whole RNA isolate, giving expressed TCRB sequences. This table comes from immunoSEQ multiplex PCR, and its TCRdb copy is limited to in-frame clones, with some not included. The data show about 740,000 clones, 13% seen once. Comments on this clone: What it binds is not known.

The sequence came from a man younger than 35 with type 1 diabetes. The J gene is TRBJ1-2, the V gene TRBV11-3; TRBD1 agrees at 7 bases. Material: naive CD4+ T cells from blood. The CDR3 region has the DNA TGTGCCAGCAGCTTAGGGGTTCGGACAGGAAACTATGGCTACACCTTC. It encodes CASSLGVRTGNYGYTF. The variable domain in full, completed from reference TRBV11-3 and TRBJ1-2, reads EAGVVQSPRYKIIEKKQPVAFWCNPISGHNTLYWYLQNLGQGPELLIRYENEEAVDDSQLPKDRFSAERLKGVDSTLKIQPAELGDSAVYLCASSLGVRTGNYGYTFGSGTRLTVV.